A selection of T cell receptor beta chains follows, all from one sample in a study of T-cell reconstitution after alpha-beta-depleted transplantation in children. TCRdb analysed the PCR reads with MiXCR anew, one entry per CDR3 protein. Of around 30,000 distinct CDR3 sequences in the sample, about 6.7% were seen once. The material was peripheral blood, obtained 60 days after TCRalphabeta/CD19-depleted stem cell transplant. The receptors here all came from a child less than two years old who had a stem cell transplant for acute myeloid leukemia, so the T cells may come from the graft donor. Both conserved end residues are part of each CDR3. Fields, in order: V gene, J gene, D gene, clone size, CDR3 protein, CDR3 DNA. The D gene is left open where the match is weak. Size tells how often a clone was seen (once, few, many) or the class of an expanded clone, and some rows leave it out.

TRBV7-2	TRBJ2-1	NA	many	CASSLDSRRAYNEQFF	TGTGCCAGCAGCTTAGACTCACGGCGGGCATACAATGAGCAGTTCTTC
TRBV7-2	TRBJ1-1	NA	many	CASSLVAGALNTEAFF	TGTGCCAGCAGCTTAGTAGCGGGGGCGCTTAACACTGAAGCTTTCTTT
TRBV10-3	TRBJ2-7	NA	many	CAISEQPYEQYF	TGTGCCATCAGTGAACAGCCTTACGAGCAGTACTTC
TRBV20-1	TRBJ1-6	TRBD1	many	CSARDYDRDNSPLHF	TGCAGTGCTAGAGACTATGACAGGGACAATTCACCCCTCCACTTT
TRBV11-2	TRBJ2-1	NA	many	CASSPRTPATYAEQFF	TGTGCCAGCAGCCCCCGGACACCGGCGACCTACGCTGAGCAGTTCTTC
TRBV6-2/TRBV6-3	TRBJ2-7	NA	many	CASRGQYEQYF	TGTGCCAGTCGGGGCCAATACGAGCAGTACTTC
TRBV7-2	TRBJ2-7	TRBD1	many	CASSSYPTGLLSYEQYF	TGTGCCAGCAGCTCCTACCCGACAGGGCTCCTCTCCTACGAGCAGTACTTC
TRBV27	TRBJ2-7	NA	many	CASSQTTDYEQYF	TGTGCCAGCAGTCAGACCACCGATTACGAGCAGTACTTC
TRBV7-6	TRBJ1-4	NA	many	CASSLAEREKLFF	TGTGCCAGCAGCTTAGCGGAGAGAGAAAAACTGTTTTTT
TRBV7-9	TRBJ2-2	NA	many	CASSPSGLPGELFF	TGTGCCAGCAGCCCCTCGGGACTTCCGGGGGAGCTGTTTTTT
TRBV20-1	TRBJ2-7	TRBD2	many	CSAGTRRAGGTYEQYF	TGCAGTGCCGGGACCCGACGCGCGGGGGGAACCTACGAGCAGTACTTC
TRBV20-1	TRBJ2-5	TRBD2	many	CSASAYSGLAGETQYF	TGCAGTGCTAGCGCTTATTCGGGACTAGCGGGAGAGACCCAGTACTTC
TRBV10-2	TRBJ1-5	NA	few	CASSEYSNQPQHF	TGCGCCAGCAGTGAGTACAGCAATCAGCCCCAGCATTTT
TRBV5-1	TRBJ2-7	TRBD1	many	CASSWTGGYEQYF	TGCGCCAGCAGCTGGACAGGGGGCTACGAGCAGTACTTC
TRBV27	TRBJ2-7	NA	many	CASKEGHSYEQYF	TGTGCCAGCAAGGAGGGTCACTCCTACGAGCAGTACTTC
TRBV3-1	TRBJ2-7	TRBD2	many	CASSPRTSGTPYEQYF	TGTGCCAGCAGCCCTCGGACTAGCGGGACTCCCTACGAGCAGTACTTC
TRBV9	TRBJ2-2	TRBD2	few	CASSPRLAGGLFGELFF	TGTGCCAGCAGCCCCCGACTAGCGGGGGGGCTTTTCGGGGAGCTGTTTTTT
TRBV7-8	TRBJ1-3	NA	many	CASSSGENTIYF	TGTGCCAGCAGCTCGGGAGAAAACACCATATATTTT
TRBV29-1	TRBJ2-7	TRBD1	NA	CSFAGTGVEQYF	TGCAGCTTCGCCGGGACAGGGGTCGAGCAGTACTTC
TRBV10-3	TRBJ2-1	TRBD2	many	CAISEGTSGRIEQFF	TGTGCCATCAGTGAGGGGACTAGCGGGAGGATTGAGCAGTTCTTC
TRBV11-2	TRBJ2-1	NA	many	CASSYGTDNRLF	TGTGCCAGCAGCTATGGGACGGACAATAGGCTCTTC
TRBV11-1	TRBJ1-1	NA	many	CASSLVGTEAFF	TGTGCCAGCAGCTTAGTGGGGACTGAAGCTTTCTTT
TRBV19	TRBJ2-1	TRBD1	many	CASSTDRGRGVEQFF	TGTGCCAGTAGTACGGACAGGGGCCGTGGGGTTGAGCAGTTCTTC
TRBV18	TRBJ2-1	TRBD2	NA	CASSPGLPREPHNEQFF	TGTGCCAGCTCACCAGGATTACCGCGGGAGCCCCATAATGAGCAGTTCTTC
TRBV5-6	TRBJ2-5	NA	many	CASSFRETQYF	TGTGCCAGCAGTTTCCGGGAGACCCAGTACTTC
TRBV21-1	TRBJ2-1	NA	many	CASSNCGVDYNEQFF	TGTGCCAGCAGCAATTGCGGAGTAGACTACAATGAGCAGTTCTTC
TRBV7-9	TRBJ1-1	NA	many	CASSTQTPNTEAFF	TGTGCCAGCAGCACGCAGACACCTAACACTGAAGCTTTCTTT